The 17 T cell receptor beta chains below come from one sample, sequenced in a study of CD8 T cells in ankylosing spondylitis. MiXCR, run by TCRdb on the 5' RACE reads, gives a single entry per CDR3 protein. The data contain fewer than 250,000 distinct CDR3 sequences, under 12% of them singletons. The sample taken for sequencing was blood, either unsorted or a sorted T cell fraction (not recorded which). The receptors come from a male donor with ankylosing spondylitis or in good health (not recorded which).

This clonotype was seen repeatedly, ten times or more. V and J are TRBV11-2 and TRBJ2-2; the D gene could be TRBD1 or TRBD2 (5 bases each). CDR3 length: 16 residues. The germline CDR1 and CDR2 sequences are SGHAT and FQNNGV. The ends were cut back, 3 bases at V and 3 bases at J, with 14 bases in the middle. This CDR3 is CASSFLRAGHTGELFF. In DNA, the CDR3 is TGTGCCAGCAGCTTTCTGAGGGCAGGGCACACCGGGGAGCTGTTTTTT.

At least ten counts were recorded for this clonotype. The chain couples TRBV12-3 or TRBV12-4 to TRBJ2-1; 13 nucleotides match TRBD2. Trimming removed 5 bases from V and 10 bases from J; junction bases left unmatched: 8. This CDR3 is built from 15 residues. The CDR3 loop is CASSTTSGRQGEQFF. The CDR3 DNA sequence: TGTGCCAGCAGTACGACTAGCGGGAGGCAGGGGGAGCAGTTCTTC.

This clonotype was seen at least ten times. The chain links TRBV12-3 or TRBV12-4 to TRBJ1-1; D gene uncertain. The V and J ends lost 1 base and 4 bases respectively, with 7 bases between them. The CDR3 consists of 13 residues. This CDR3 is CASSLEERTEAFF. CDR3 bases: TGTGCCAGCAGTTTAGAGGAGCGCACTGAAGCTTTCTTT.

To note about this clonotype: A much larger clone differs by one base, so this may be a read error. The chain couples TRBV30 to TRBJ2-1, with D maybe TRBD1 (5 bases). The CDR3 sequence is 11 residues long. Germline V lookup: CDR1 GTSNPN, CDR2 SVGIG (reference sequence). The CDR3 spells CVSSRVDEQFF. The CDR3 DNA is TGTGTCTCAAGCAGGGTCGATGAGCAGTTCTTC.

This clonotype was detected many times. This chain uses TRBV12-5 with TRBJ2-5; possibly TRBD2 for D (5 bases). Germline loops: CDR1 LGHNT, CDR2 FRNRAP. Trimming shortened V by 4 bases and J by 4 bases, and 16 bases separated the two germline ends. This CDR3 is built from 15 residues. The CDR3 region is CASGWRSGLGETQYF. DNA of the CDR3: TGTGCTAGTGGTTGGAGGAGTGGTCTAGGAGAGACCCAGTACTTC. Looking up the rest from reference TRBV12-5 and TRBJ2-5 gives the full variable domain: DARVTQTPRHKVTEMGQEVTMRCQPILGHNTVFWYRQTMMQGLELLAYFRNRAPLDDSGMPKDRFSAEMPDATLATLKIQPSEPRDSAVYFCASGWRSGLGETQYFGPGTRLLVL.

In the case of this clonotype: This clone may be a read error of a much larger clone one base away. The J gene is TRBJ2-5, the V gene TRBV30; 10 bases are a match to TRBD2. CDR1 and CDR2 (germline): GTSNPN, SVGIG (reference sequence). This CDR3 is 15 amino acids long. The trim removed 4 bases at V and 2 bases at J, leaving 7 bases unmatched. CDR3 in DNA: TGTGCCTGGATTGGTCTAGCGGGGGTTCAAGAGACCCAGTACTTC. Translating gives CAWIGLAGVQETQYF. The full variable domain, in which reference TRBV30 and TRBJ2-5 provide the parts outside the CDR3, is SQTIHQWPATLVQPVGSPLSLECTVEGTSNPNLYWYRQAAGRGLQLLFYSVGIGQISSEVPQNLSASRPQDRQFILSSKKLLLSDSGFYLCAWIGLAGVQETQYFGPGTRLLVL.

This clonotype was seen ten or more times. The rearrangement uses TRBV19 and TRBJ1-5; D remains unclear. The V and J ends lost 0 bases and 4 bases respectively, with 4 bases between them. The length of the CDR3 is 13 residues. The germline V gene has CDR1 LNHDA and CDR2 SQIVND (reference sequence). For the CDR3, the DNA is TGTGCCAGTAGTATAGATGGGAATCAGCCCCAGCATTTT. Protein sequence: CASSIDGNQPQHF.

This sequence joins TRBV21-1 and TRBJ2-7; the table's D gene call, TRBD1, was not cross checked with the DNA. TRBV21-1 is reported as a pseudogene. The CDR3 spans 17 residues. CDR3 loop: CASSQSPTLAQSYEQYF. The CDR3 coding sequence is TGTGCCAGCAGCCAATCTCCAACCCTCGCCCAAAGCTACGAGCAGTACTTC.

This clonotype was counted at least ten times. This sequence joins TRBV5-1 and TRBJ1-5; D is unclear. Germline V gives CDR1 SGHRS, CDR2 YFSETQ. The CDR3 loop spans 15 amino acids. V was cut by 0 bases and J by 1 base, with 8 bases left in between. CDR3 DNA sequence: TGCGCCAGCAGCTTGGACGGCCCCAGCAATCAGCCCCAGCATTTT. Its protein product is CASSLDGPSNQPQHF.

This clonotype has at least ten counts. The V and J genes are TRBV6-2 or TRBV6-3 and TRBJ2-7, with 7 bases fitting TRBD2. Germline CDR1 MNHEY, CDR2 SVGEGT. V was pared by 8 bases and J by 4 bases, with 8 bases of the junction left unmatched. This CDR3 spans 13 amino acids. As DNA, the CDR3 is TGTGCCAGCCGGGGGGAAAATCGGTACGAGCAGTACTTC. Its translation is CASRGENRYEQYF.

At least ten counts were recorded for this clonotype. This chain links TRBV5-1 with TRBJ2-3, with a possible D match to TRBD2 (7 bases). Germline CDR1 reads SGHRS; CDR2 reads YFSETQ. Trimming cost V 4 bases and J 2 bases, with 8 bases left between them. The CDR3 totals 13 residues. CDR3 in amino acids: CASSRGATDTQYF. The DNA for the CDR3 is TGCGCCAGCAGCCGGGGGGCCACAGATACGCAGTATTTT.

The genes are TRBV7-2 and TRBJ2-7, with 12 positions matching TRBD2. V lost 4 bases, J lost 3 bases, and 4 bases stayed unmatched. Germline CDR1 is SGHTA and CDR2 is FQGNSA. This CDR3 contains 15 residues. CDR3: CASSSLAGGLYEQYF. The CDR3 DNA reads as TGTGCCAGCAGCTCTCTAGCGGGAGGGCTCTACGAGCAGTACTTC. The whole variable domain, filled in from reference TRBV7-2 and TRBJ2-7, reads GAGVSQSPSNKVTEKGKDVELRCDPISGHTALYWYRQSLGQGLEFLIYFQGNSAPDKSGLPSDRFSAERTGGSVSTLTIQRTQQEDSAVYLCASSSLAGGLYEQYFGPGTRLTVT.

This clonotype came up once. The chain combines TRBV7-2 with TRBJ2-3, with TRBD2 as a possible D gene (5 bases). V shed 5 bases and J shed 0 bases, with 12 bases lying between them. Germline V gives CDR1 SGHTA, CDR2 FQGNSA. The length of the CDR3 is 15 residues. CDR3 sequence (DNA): TGTGCCAGCAGCCAATTGGGAGTTAGCACAGATACGCAGTATTTT. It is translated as CASSQLGVSTDTQYF.

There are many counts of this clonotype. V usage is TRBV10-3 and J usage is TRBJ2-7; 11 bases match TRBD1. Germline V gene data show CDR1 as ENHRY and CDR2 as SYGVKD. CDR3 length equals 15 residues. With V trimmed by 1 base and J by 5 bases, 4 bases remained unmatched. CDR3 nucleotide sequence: TGTGCCATCAGTGAGTTGGGACAGGGGGAGCACGAGCAGTACTTC. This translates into CAISELGQGEHEQYF.

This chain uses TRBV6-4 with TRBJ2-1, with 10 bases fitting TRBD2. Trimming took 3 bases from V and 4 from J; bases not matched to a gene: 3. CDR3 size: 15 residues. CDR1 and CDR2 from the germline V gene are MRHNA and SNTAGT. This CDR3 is CASSEAAGGYNEQFF. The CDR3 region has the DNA TGTGCCAGCAGTGAGGCAGCGGGAGGGTACAATGAGCAGTTCTTC.

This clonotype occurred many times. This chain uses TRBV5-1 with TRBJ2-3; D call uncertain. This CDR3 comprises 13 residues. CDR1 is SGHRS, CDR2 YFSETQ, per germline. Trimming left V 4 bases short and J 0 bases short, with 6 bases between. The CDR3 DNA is TGCGCCAGCAGCACCGGGAGCACAGATACGCAGTATTTT. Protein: CASSTGSTDTQYF.

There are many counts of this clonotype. CDR3 DNA: TGCAGCGTTATGGGACAGGGGGAGGTTATGGGGACCCAGTACTTC. The encoded protein is CSVMGQGEVMGTQYF. The chain links TRBV29-1 to TRBJ2-5; 11 bases align to TRBD1. The V gene's germline CDR1 is SQVTM and CDR2 ANQGSEA. The junction had 12 bases not matched to a gene; V was cut back by 5 bases and J by 7 bases. The CDR3 spans 15 residues. The complete variable domain, with remaining parts taken from reference TRBV29-1 and TRBJ2-5, reads SAVISQKPSRDICQRGTSLTIQCQVDSQVTMMFWYRQQPGQSLTLIATANQGSEATYESGFVIDKFPISRPNLTFSTLTVSNMSPEDSSIYLCSVMGQGEVMGTQYFGPGTRLLVL.